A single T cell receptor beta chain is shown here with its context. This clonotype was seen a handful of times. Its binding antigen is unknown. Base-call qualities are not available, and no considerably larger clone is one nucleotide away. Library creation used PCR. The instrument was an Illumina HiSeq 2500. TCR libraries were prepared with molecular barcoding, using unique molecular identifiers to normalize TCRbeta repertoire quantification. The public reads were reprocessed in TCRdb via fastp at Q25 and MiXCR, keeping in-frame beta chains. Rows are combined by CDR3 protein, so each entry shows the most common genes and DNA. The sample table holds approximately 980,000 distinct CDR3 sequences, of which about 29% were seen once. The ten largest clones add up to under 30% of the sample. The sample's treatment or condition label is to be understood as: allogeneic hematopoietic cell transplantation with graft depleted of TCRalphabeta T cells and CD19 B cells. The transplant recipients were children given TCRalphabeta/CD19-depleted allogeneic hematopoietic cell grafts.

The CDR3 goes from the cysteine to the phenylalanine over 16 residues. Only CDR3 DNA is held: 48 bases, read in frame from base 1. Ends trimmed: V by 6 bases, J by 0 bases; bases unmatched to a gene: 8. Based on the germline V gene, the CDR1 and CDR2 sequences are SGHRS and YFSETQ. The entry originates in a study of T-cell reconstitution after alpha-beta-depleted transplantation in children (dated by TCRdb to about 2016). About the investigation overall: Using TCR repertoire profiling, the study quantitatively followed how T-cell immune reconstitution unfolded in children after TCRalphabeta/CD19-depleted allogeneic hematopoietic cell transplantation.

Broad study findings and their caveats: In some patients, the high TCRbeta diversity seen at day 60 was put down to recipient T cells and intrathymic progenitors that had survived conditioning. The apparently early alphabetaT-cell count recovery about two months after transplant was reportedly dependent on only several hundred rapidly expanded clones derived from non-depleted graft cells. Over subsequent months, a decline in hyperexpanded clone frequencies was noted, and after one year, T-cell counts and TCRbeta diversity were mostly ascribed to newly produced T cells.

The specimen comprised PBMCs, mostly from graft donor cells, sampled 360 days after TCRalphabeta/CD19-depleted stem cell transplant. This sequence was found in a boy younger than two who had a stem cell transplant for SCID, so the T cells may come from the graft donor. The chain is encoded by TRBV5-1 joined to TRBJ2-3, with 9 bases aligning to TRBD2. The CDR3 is CASTPFSGGSTDTQYF. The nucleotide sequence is TGCGCCAGCACGCCTTTTAGCGGGGGCAGCACAGATACGCAGTATTTT.